A selection of T cell receptor beta chains follows, all from one sample in a study of T cells in Graves' hyperthyroidism and ophthalmopathy. MiXCR was run by TCRdb on the multiplex PCR reads, yielding one entry per CDR3 protein. The table includes under 750,000 distinct CDR3 sequences, under 20% detected once. The material sequenced was blood. These receptors all stem from a woman aged 50 to 65 with Graves' hyperthyroidism that later progressed to Graves' ophthalmopathy. CDR3s include the opening cysteine and the closing phenylalanine or tryptophan. The D gene is left open where the match is weak. Clone size is not always given. Where it is, it says once, few, many or a class for expanded clones.

d_call: TRBD1; clone_size: many; j_call: TRBJ1-1; v_call: TRBV27; cdr3_nt: TGTGCCAGCAGTACCGGGACAGGAATAAACACTGAAGCTTTCTTT; cdr3_aa: CASSTGTGINTEAFF
d_call: TRBD1; clone_size: NA; j_call: TRBJ1-6; v_call: TRBV28; cdr3_nt: TGTGCCAGCAGGGGACAGGGGAATAATTCACCCCTCCACTTT; cdr3_aa: CASRGQGNNSPLHF
d_call: NA; clone_size: few; j_call: TRBJ2-7; v_call: TRBV5-1; cdr3_nt: TGCGCCAGCCCCTACCCCGTCGAGCAGTACTTC; cdr3_aa: CASPYPVEQYF
d_call: NA; clone_size: many; j_call: TRBJ2-3; v_call: TRBV7-9; cdr3_nt: TGTGCCAGCAGCCTTCGCAGGGGAGCGGCCAGCACAGATACGCAGTATTTT; cdr3_aa: CASSLRRGAASTDTQYF
d_call: NA; clone_size: NA; j_call: TRBJ2-7; v_call: TRBV12-3/TRBV12-4; cdr3_nt: TGTGCCAGCAGTTTAAGTACCCTGACAGGAACCTACGAGCAGTACTTC; cdr3_aa: CASSLSTLTGTYEQYF
d_call: NA; clone_size: NA; j_call: TRBJ1-5; v_call: TRBV19; cdr3_nt: TGTGCCAGTAGTGTACAGGGAAGTGAACAGCCCCAGCATTTT; cdr3_aa: CASSVQGSEQPQHF
d_call: NA; clone_size: few; j_call: TRBJ1-5; v_call: TRBV10-2; cdr3_nt: TGCGCCAGCAGTGAGTCATGGCAGTCCAATCAGCCCCAGCATTTT; cdr3_aa: CASSESWQSNQPQHF
d_call: NA; clone_size: many; j_call: TRBJ1-5; v_call: TRBV3-1; cdr3_nt: TGTGCCAGCAGCCAAGATACTACCTTATCCCAGCCCCAGCATTTT; cdr3_aa: CASSQDTTLSQPQHF
d_call: NA; clone_size: NA; j_call: TRBJ1-2; v_call: TRBV5-1; cdr3_nt: TGCGCCAGCAGCTTCAACGCTGACTATGGCTACACCTTC; cdr3_aa: CASSFNADYGYTF
d_call: NA; clone_size: NA; j_call: TRBJ1-1; v_call: TRBV19; cdr3_nt: TGTGCCAGTACGGCGGGGTCCGCCACTGAAGCTTTCTTT; cdr3_aa: CASTAGSATEAFF
d_call: TRBD2; clone_size: NA; j_call: TRBJ2-7; v_call: TRBV7-3; cdr3_nt: TGTGCCAGCAAGCTAGCGGACTCCTACAATGAGCAGTACTTC; cdr3_aa: CASKLADSYNEQYF
d_call: TRBD1; clone_size: NA; j_call: TRBJ2-5; v_call: TRBV20-1; cdr3_nt: TGCAGTGCCACCCGGACAGGCCCCAATTACCAGTACTTC; cdr3_aa: CSATRTGPNYQYF
d_call: TRBD1; clone_size: many; j_call: TRBJ1-5; v_call: TRBV18; cdr3_nt: TGTGCCAGCTCACCCTCGACAGGGGACTATCAGCCCCAGCATTTT; cdr3_aa: CASSPSTGDYQPQHF
d_call: TRBD1; clone_size: many; j_call: TRBJ1-1; v_call: TRBV6-1; cdr3_nt: TGTGCCAGCAGCTGGGACAGGGAGGGCGGGAACACTGAAGCTTTCTTT; cdr3_aa: CASSWDREGGNTEAFF
d_call: NA; clone_size: many; j_call: TRBJ1-1; v_call: TRBV6-1; cdr3_nt: TGTGCCAGCAAAACATACCTAAACACTGAAGCTTTCTTT; cdr3_aa: CASKTYLNTEAFF
d_call: TRBD1; clone_size: NA; j_call: TRBJ1-1; v_call: TRBV6-5; cdr3_nt: TGTGCCAGCAGTTATTCGTTTGGGACAGGGGACACTGAAGCTTTCTTT; cdr3_aa: CASSYSFGTGDTEAFF
d_call: TRBD2; clone_size: many; j_call: TRBJ2-3; v_call: TRBV18; cdr3_nt: TGTGCCAGCTCACCATCCCGGGGGGGCCTTACAGATACGCAGTATTTT; cdr3_aa: CASSPSRGGLTDTQYF
d_call: NA; clone_size: NA; j_call: TRBJ1-2; v_call: TRBV19; cdr3_nt: TGTGCCAGTAGTACCGGACCTTATGGCTACACCTTC; cdr3_aa: CASSTGPYGYTF
d_call: TRBD2; clone_size: NA; j_call: TRBJ2-3; v_call: TRBV24-1; cdr3_nt: TGTGCCACCAGTGACTCTGGGACTAGCGGGGGAGATACGCAGTATTTT; cdr3_aa: CATSDSGTSGGDTQYF
d_call: NA; clone_size: NA; j_call: TRBJ2-2; v_call: TRBV20-1; cdr3_nt: TGCAGTGCTAGAGCCCCGCTTAACACCGGGGAGCTGTTTTTT; cdr3_aa: CSARAPLNTGELFF
d_call: NA; clone_size: NA; j_call: TRBJ2-2; v_call: TRBV11-2; cdr3_nt: TGTGCCAGCAGCGCCTCCTGGACGGGCACCGGGGAGCTGTTTTTT; cdr3_aa: CASSASWTGTGELFF
d_call: NA; clone_size: many; j_call: TRBJ1-1; v_call: TRBV6-1; cdr3_nt: TGTGCCAGCAGTGAATTGGCGGTGAACACTGAAGCTTTCTTT; cdr3_aa: CASSELAVNTEAFF
d_call: NA; clone_size: many; j_call: TRBJ1-2; v_call: TRBV5-1; cdr3_nt: TGCGCCAGCAGCTTGGGGGGCGCAGAGGGCTACACCTTC; cdr3_aa: CASSLGGAEGYTF
d_call: NA; clone_size: few; j_call: TRBJ1-1; v_call: TRBV4-1; cdr3_nt: TGCGCCAGCAGCCAAATTCCCGGGACGGGGAACACTGAAGCTTTCTTT; cdr3_aa: CASSQIPGTGNTEAFF
d_call: TRBD2; clone_size: NA; j_call: TRBJ2-3; v_call: TRBV10-1; cdr3_nt: TGCGCCAGCAGTGAGACTAGCGGGGGGGTAGATACGCAGTATTTT; cdr3_aa: CASSETSGGVDTQYF
d_call: TRBD2; clone_size: few; j_call: TRBJ2-1; v_call: TRBV11-2; cdr3_nt: TGTGCCAGCAGCCCGGAAACATCTAGCGGGGTGAATCCCTACAATGAGCAGTTCTTC; cdr3_aa: CASSPETSSGVNPYNEQFF
d_call: NA; clone_size: NA; j_call: TRBJ2-3; v_call: TRBV5-1; cdr3_nt: TGCGCCAGCACCTTACTAGGGACTTCTGCTAGCACAGATACGCAGTATTTT; cdr3_aa: CASTLLGTSASTDTQYF
d_call: NA; clone_size: NA; j_call: TRBJ2-2; v_call: TRBV6-1; cdr3_nt: TGTGCCAGCAGTGCGACAAGTTTCACCGGGGAGCTGTTTTTT; cdr3_aa: CASSATSFTGELFF
d_call: NA; clone_size: many; j_call: TRBJ2-3; v_call: TRBV4-1; cdr3_nt: TGCGCCAGCAGCCCCTTGCCAGGGGGGGCCACAGATACGCAGTATTTT; cdr3_aa: CASSPLPGGATDTQYF
d_call: TRBD1; clone_size: NA; j_call: TRBJ1-6; v_call: TRBV6-1; cdr3_nt: TGTGCCAGCAGTGAGGACAGGGGGTATTCACCCCTCCACTTT; cdr3_aa: CASSEDRGYSPLHF
d_call: NA; clone_size: NA; j_call: TRBJ1-1; v_call: TRBV14; cdr3_nt: TGTGCCAGCAGCCAAGATCGAGGCAGAATAAAAGCTTTCTTT; cdr3_aa: CASSQDRGRIKAFF
d_call: TRBD1; clone_size: NA; j_call: TRBJ1-6; v_call: TRBV9; cdr3_nt: TGTGCCAGCAGCGCATTGGACAGGGTCTATAATTCACCCCTCCACTTT; cdr3_aa: CASSALDRVYNSPLHF
d_call: NA; clone_size: NA; j_call: TRBJ2-2; v_call: TRBV24-1; cdr3_nt: TGTGCCGCCGCGAACACCGGGGAGCTGTTTTTT; cdr3_aa: CAAANTGELFF
d_call: NA; clone_size: few; j_call: TRBJ1-5; v_call: TRBV20-1; cdr3_nt: TGCAGTGCTAGAGATTTTCGGGGACAGCCCCAGCATTTT; cdr3_aa: CSARDFRGQPQHF
d_call: NA; clone_size: once; j_call: TRBJ2-1; v_call: TRBV7-9; cdr3_nt: TGTGCCAGCAGCTTAGCGGGAATTAATGAGCAGTTCTTC; cdr3_aa: CASSLAGINEQFF
d_call: TRBD1; clone_size: NA; j_call: TRBJ1-6; v_call: TRBV12-3/TRBV12-4; cdr3_nt: TGTGCCAGCAGTACCTTGGACAGGGTAGATTCACCCCTCCACTTT; cdr3_aa: CASSTLDRVDSPLHF
d_call: NA; clone_size: many; j_call: TRBJ1-2; v_call: TRBV13; cdr3_nt: TGTGCCAGCAGCCCGACAGCTATCTATGGCTACACCTTC; cdr3_aa: CASSPTAIYGYTF
d_call: NA; clone_size: many; j_call: TRBJ1-5; v_call: TRBV2; cdr3_nt: TGTGCCAGCGTGGATAATCGGGGTAGCAATCAGCCCCAGCATTTT; cdr3_aa: CASVDNRGSNQPQHF
d_call: NA; clone_size: NA; j_call: TRBJ1-1; v_call: TRBV6-1; cdr3_nt: TGTGCCAGCAGCAGACTCACAGGAATTACTTGGTTTAAGAACACTGAAGCTTTCTTT; cdr3_aa: CASSRLTGITWFKNTEAFF
d_call: NA; clone_size: many; j_call: TRBJ2-1; v_call: TRBV20-1; cdr3_nt: TGCAGTGCTAGAGATCATGGAGGGGACCCCTACAATGAGCAGTTCTTC; cdr3_aa: CSARDHGGDPYNEQFF
d_call: NA; clone_size: many; j_call: TRBJ1-2; v_call: TRBV29-1; cdr3_nt: TGCAGCGTTGGGGGTCAGGGTTATGGCTACACCTTC; cdr3_aa: CSVGGQGYGYTF
d_call: NA; clone_size: many; j_call: TRBJ1-3; v_call: TRBV20-1; cdr3_nt: TGCAGTGCTAAAAAGGTTTCTGGAAACACCATATATTTT; cdr3_aa: CSAKKVSGNTIYF
d_call: TRBD2; clone_size: NA; j_call: TRBJ2-2; v_call: TRBV7-8; cdr3_nt: TGTGCCAGCAGCACCCCCGGCGGGGGAGACTACACCGGGGAGCTGTTTTTT; cdr3_aa: CASSTPGGGDYTGELFF
d_call: NA; clone_size: many; j_call: TRBJ1-2; v_call: TRBV3-1; cdr3_nt: TGTGCCAGCAGCCAAGGAGGAGGGACTAACTATGGCTACACCTTC; cdr3_aa: CASSQGGGTNYGYTF
d_call: NA; clone_size: NA; j_call: TRBJ1-1; v_call: TRBV3-1; cdr3_nt: TGTGCCAGCAGCCATGCCGGGACTGGAGCTGAAGCTTTCTTT; cdr3_aa: CASSHAGTGAEAFF
d_call: NA; clone_size: NA; j_call: TRBJ2-7; v_call: TRBV12-3/TRBV12-4; cdr3_nt: TGTGCCAGCAGTTCTACCGGGACTGCAGCACCGTCCTCCTACGAGCAGTACTTC; cdr3_aa: CASSSTGTAAPSSYEQYF
d_call: NA; clone_size: few; j_call: TRBJ2-7; v_call: TRBV20-1; cdr3_nt: TGCAGTGCCCCCTTCCAGACAGGTACCTACGAGCAGTACTTC; cdr3_aa: CSAPFQTGTYEQYF